The 23 T cell receptor beta chains below come from one sample, sequenced in a study of CD8+CD57+ T cells in acquired aplastic anemia. Using genomic DNA as the template, TCR beta VDJ and CDR3 profiling was carried out. TCRdb processed the reads anew with MiXCR; each CDR3 protein has one entry. Here the sample spans under 350,000 distinct CDR3 sequences, under 60% being singletons. The patients chosen for sequencing had shown expansion of CD8+CD57+ cells (detected by flow cytometry). Sequencing input: sorted CD4+, CD8+, or CD8+CD57+ T cells (not recorded which) from PBMCs. The receptors derive from a human donor with aplastic anemia.

This clonotype has a count of ten or more. The gene calls are TRBV29-1 and TRBJ1-3; D gene unclear. Germline lookup yields CDR1 SQVTM and CDR2 ANQGSEA. This CDR3 contains 13 residues. The ends were cut back, 4 bases at V and 0 bases at J, with 7 bases in the middle. In nucleotides, the CDR3 is TGCAGCGTTGCCCCTAGCTCTGGAAACACCATATATTTT. Translation gives CSVAPSSGNTIYF.

In its sample, this clonotype was seen many times. The CDR3 spells CATSGAGDTQPQHF. CDR3 sequence (DNA): TGTGCCACCAGTGGTGCCGGCGACACTCAGCCCCAGCATTTT. The chain links TRBV24-1 to TRBJ1-5; no firm D call. CDR3 length: 14 amino acids. CDR1 is KGHDR, CDR2 SFDVKD, per germline. Trimming cost V 5 bases and J 6 bases, with 13 bases left between them.

This clonotype was counted once. The V call is TRBV24-1, the J call TRBJ2-5, with 10 positions matching TRBD1. The closer fit of TRBJ2-1 to the DNA end suggests the J call may be wrong. Germline CDR1 and CDR2: KGHDR and SFDVKD. CDR3 length: 15 residues. CDR3 sequence reads: CATSDRQGAADEQFF. In nucleotides, the CDR3 is TGTGCCACCAGTGATCGACAGGGGGCTGCGGATGAGCAGTTCTTC.

This clonotype was counted a few times. The chain uses TRBV25-1 and TRBJ2-1; no definite D call. The CDR3 totals 15 residues. Germline CDR1 and CDR2: MGHDK and SYGVNS. Deletions cut 3 bases from V and 7 bases from J, with 16 bases between. The CDR3 spells CASSESGALRNEQFF. CDR3 coding DNA: TGTGCCAGCAGTGAGTCTGGTGCCCTTCGGAATGAGCAGTTCTTC.

V and J are TRBV5-6 and TRBJ2-7; TRBD1 matches at 12 bases. The end of the DNA fits TRBJ2-1 better, so the J call may be wrong. This CDR3 is 16 amino acids long. Per germline, CDR1 SGHDT and CDR2 YYEEEE. CDR3 DNA: TGTGCCAGCAGTTCTCCACCGGGACAGGGGGCCCATGAGCAGTTCTTC. As protein: CASSSPPGQGAHEQFF.

This clonotype was recorded at least ten times. This chain connects TRBV7-7 to TRBJ2-6; D remains ambiguous. The CDR3 length is 17 residues. Germline CDR1 reads SSHAT; CDR2 reads FNYEAQ (reference sequence). V lost 1 base to trimming and J lost 3 bases, with 13 bases between them. CDR3: CASSLENRVSGANVLTF. The CDR3 DNA sequence: TGTGCCAGCAGCTTAGAAAACCGGGTTAGTGGGGCCAACGTCCTGACTTTC.

Points on this clonotype: This likely comes from a read error, as the CDR3 has no conserved phenylalanine or tryptophan at its end. The DNA is omitted, as the CDR3 cannot be located on it reliably, and the CDR3 follows TCRdb's listing. The chain has TRBV9 and TRBJ1-6; the table's D call, TRBD1, has no DNA check behind it. The germline V gene encodes CDR1 SGDLS and CDR2 YYNGEE. A total of 11 residues make up the CDR3, ends included. The CDR3 reads CTSSRDRPGLL.

The sample holds many counts of this clonotype. The gene calls are TRBV4-1 and TRBJ1-1, with unresolved D. V dropped 1 base and J dropped 4 bases, with 13 bases sitting between them. The germline gives CDR1 MGHRA, CDR2 YSYEKL. This CDR3 has 15 residues. CDR3 DNA sequence: TGCGCCAGCAGCCAAGGTCTAAGCCGGAGCACTGAAGCTTTCTTT. This gives the protein CASSQGLSRSTEAFF.

This chain connects TRBV2 to TRBJ1-1; 8 nucleotides agree with TRBD1. Germline lookup yields CDR1 SNHLY and CDR2 FYNNEI. This CDR3 has 13 amino acids. The V gene end was trimmed by 4 bases and the J gene end by 5 bases; junction bases not matched to a gene: 3. In nucleotides, the CDR3 is TGTGCCAGCAGTGGACAGGGGCAGACTGAAGCTTTCTTT. It codes for CASSGQGQTEAFF.

This clonotype was seen ten or more times. The chain uses TRBV6-4 and TRBJ1-1; D not certain. This CDR3 comprises 13 residues. CDR1 and CDR2 from the germline V gene are MRHNA and SNTAGT. Trimming cost V 4 bases and J 1 base, with 7 bases left between them. The CDR3 here is CASSALENTEAFF. The CDR3 DNA follows: TGTGCCAGCAGTGCGTTAGAGAACACTGAAGCTTTCTTT.

This rearrangement joins TRBV7-8 to TRBJ2-5; TRBD2 matches at 15 bases. The CDR3 runs to 17 residues. CDR1 SGHVS and CDR2 FQNEAQ come from the germline V gene. V trimming: 5 bases; J trimming: 5 bases; junction bases outside the gene matches: 9. The CDR3 coding sequence is TGTGCCAGCAGCCTTAGGACTAGCGGGGGGGCCCTTGAGACCCAGTACTTC. The encoded protein is CASSLRTSGGALETQYF.

The rearrangement links TRBV7-3 to TRBJ2-7; D not resolved. The J call may be in error: the DNA end matches TRBJ2-1 better. Germline CDR1 and CDR2: SGHTA and FQGTGA. This CDR3 is 12 amino acids long. In nucleotides, the CDR3 is TGTGCCAGCAGCTTTCGCCCCGTGGAGCAGTTCTTC. As protein: CASSFRPVEQFF.

This CDR3 is CASSLALGSTGELFF. DNA of the CDR3: TGTGCCAGCAGCTTAGCTTTAGGTTCCACCGGGGAGCTGTTTTTT. V usage is TRBV7-6 and J usage is TRBJ2-2; no clear D. V was clipped by 0 bases and J by 4 bases, with 9 bases between them. CDR1 and CDR2 from the germline V gene are SGHVS and FNYEAQ. This CDR3 contains 15 residues. Together with reference TRBV7-6 and TRBJ2-2, the CDR3 gives the full variable domain: GAGVSQSPRYKVTKRGQDVALRCDPISGHVSLYWYRQALGQGPEFLTYFNYEAQQDKSGLPNDRFSAERPEGSISTLTIQRTEQRDSAMYRCASSLALGSTGELFFGEGSRLTVL.

The chain's CDR3 is CSVRVVGEQYF. CDR3 DNA: TGCAGCGTCAGGGTCGTCGGCGAGCAGTACTTC. The V call is TRBV29-1, the J call TRBJ2-7, with a possible D match to TRBD1 (5 bases). Deletions cut 6 bases from V and 6 bases from J, with 12 bases between. Germline-derived CDR1 and CDR2 are SQVTM and ANQGSEA. The length of the CDR3 is 11 residues.

The chain couples TRBV20-1 to TRBJ1-2; TRBD1 is a possible D gene (5 bases). V was shortened by 0 bases and J by 8 bases, with 7 bases between the two germline ends. This CDR3 has 11 residues. Per the germline V gene, CDR1 is DFQATT and CDR2 is SNEGSKA (reference sequence). CDR3 protein: CSARDGTGYTF. CDR3 DNA sequence: TGCAGTGCTAGAGATGGGACGGGCTACACCTTC.

The V and J genes are TRBV2 and TRBJ1-4; possible D gene TRBD1, 5 bases. The germline V gene has CDR1 SNHLY and CDR2 FYNNEI. The V end was cut by 8 bases, the J end by 10 bases, with 11 bases between. The CDR3 sequence is 11 residues long. This CDR3 is CASGADGKLFF. CDR3 sequence (DNA): TGTGCCAGCGGGGCGGATGGAAAACTGTTTTTT.

This clonotype was counted at least ten times. The genes are TRBV9 and TRBJ2-5; 12 nucleotides align to TRBD2. Germline values: CDR1 SGDLS, CDR2 YYNGEE. The CDR3 has 15 residues. Trimming removed 3 bases from V and 4 bases from J; junction bases left unmatched: 4. DNA for the CDR3: TGTGCCAGCAGCGATGGACTAGCGGGGTTAGAGACCCAGTACTTC. Its translation: CASSDGLAGLETQYF.

This clonotype occurred many times. J is TRBJ1-2 and V is TRBV12-3 or TRBV12-4; 8 bases are shared with TRBD1. Germline trimming cut 6 bases from V and 8 bases from J; bases unmatched to any gene: 5. CDR3 length equals 12 residues. In DNA form, the CDR3 reads TGTGCCAGCAGAGGACAGGGCCACGGCTACACCTTC. Translating gives CASRGQGHGYTF.

This sequence joins TRBV6-2 or TRBV6-3 and TRBJ2-7, with D perhaps matching TRBD1 or TRBD2 (5 bases each). Germline CDR1 reads MNHEY; CDR2 reads SVGEGT. The V and J ends lost 2 bases and 4 bases respectively, with 12 bases between them. The CDR3 extends over 14 amino acids. CDR3 amino acids: CASSYGTVQYEQYF. Written as DNA, the CDR3 is TGTGCCAGCAGTTACGGGACGGTGCAGTACGAGCAGTACTTC.

The J gene is TRBJ2-7, the V gene TRBV7-2, with 9 nucleotides matching TRBD1. V lost 0 bases and J lost 3; bases outside the gene matches: 3. The CDR3 is 15 amino acids. Germline assignment: CDR1 SGHTA and CDR2 FQGNSA. The CDR3 region is CASSLAGTGIYEQYF. CDR3 coding DNA: TGTGCCAGCAGCTTAGCAGGGACAGGGATCTACGAGCAGTACTTC.

This clonotype was seen ten or more times. The J gene is TRBJ1-6, the V gene TRBV18; D is perhaps TRBD1 (6 bases). Trimming shortened V by 3 bases and J by 5 bases, and 11 bases separated the two germline ends. The CDR3 is made up of 15 amino acids. Germline CDR1 reads KGHSH; CDR2 reads LQKENI. CDR3 bases: TGTGCCAGCTCACCTACAGGGTCAAATAATTCACCCCTCCACTTT. It encodes CASSPTGSNNSPLHF.

This chain uses TRBV5-1 with TRBJ1-1, with a tentative D call TRBD1 (6 bases). CDR1 is SGHRS, CDR2 YFSETQ, per germline. V was cut by 4 bases and J by 2 bases, with 15 bases left in between. The CDR3 consists of 15 residues. Written as DNA, the CDR3 is TGCGCCAGCAGCGTAGGGGGAGGGGCCAACACTGAAGCTTTCTTT. It codes for CASSVGGGANTEAFF.

This clonotype was counted many times. The chain uses TRBV6-5 and TRBJ2-3, with D possibly being TRBD2 (6 bases). V shed 8 bases and J shed 4 bases, with 19 bases lying between them. Germline assignment: CDR1 MNHEY and CDR2 SVGAGI. The length of the CDR3 is 15 residues. CDR3 bases: TGTGCCAGCGCCCGTCACGGGAGAGGTGCAGATACGCAGTATTTT. Its translation is CASARHGRGADTQYF.